This T cell receptor beta chain was identified in a study of shared T cell receptors in the human thymus. Repertoires were generated with immunoSEQ multiplex PCR, while TCRdb's copy carries only in-frame clones and drops some. The sample holds some 660,000 clones; more than 75% are singletons and the top ten take 0.009% to 0.0095%. Germline CDR1 reads SEHNR; CDR2 reads FQNEAQ (reference sequence). The J segment lost 12 bases and the V segment lost 5 bases, leaving 19 bases of the junction unmatched. The CDR3 sequence is 16 residues long. The table lists this clone with a count of one. The same specimen was also included in a second study, on human thymus T cells. This second study notes: Among the donors, all were healthy Finnish infants having corrective surgery for congenital heart defects. Thymic tissue was derived from resections collected during corrective heart surgery. What appeared biased in thymic and blood repertoires was the usage of V and J genes. What related research reported was that thymic repertoires overlapped highly among unrelated individuals.

The specimen sequenced was thymocytes. V is TRBV7-9 and J is TRBJ2-1; 7 bases are a match to TRBD2. The receptor comes from a boy younger than two with a congenital heart defect. CDR3 in DNA: TGTGCCAGCAGCCCTCGCGGGGAGCCGTCAACGGGAGGGCAGTTCTTC. As protein: CASSPRGEPSTGGQFF. The full variable domain, with the rest looked up from reference TRBV7-9 and TRBJ2-1, is DTGVSQNPRHKITKRGQNVTFRCDPISEHNRLYWYRQTLGQGPEFLTYFQNEAQLEKSRLLSDRFSAERPKGSFSTLEIQRTEQGDSAMYLCASSPRGEPSTGGQFFGPGTRLTVL.